This TCR beta chain was identified during a study of cytomegalovirus exposure and HLA in healthy donors. Overall study context: Early released data had about 80 million unique TCRs, all coming from HLA-typed donors. When 350 to 400 donors were genotyped, just over 80% of them were found to fall in the Caucasian-associated ancestry cluster. Study-wide results and limits: Based on reports, TCR beta sequences accurately predicted HLA-A and HLA-B alleles for most subjects.

A remark on this clone: The antigen is undetermined.

In germline, CDR1 is SGHVS, CDR2 FNYEAQ. The CDR3 loop spans 15 amino acids. V was clipped by 3 bases and J by 2 bases; unmatched bases: 4. The study ran its PCR with 60 Vbeta and 13 Jbeta primers. Data came from immunoSEQ multiplex PCR; TCRdb stores just in-frame clones and leaves some out. The repertoire holds roughly 120,000 clones, with 76% as singletons. The V and J genes are TRBV7-6 and TRBJ1-2; 9 bases are a match to TRBD1. Sequenced sample: PBMCs. This sequence was found in a man in his forties or fifties in good health and CMV-seropositive. The CDR3 nucleotides are TGTGCCAGCAGCTTGGGCGGGACAGGGAACTATGGCTACACCTTC. Protein product: CASSLGGTGNYGYTF.